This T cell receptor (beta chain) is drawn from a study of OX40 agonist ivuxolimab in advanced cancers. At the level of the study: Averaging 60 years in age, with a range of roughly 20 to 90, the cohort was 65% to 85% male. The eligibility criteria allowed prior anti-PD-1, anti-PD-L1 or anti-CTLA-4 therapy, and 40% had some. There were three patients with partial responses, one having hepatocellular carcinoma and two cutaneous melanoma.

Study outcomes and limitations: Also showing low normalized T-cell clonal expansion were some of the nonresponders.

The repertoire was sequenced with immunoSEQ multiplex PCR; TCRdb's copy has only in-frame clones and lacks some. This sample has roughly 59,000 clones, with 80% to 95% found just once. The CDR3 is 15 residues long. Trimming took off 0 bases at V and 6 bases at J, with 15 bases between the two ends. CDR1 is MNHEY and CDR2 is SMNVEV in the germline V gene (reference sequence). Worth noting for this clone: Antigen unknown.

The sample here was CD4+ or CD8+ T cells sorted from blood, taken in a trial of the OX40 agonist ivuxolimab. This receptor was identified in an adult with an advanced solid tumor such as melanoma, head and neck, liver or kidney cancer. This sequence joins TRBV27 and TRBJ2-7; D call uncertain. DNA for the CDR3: TGTGCCAGCAGTTTATCCTCGGGTATGTGGCGCGAGCAGTACTTC. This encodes CASSLSSGMWREQYF.